This TCR beta chain comes out of a study of blood T cell repertoires in COVID-19. Study context: Acute-phase and convalescent COVID-19 samples originated in the United States, Italy and Spain. T cells, B-cell-depleted T cells, or PBMCs provided the cDNA or gDNA that served as material.

The germline V gene encodes CDR1 SGHAT and CDR2 FQNNGV. The CDR3 consists of 12 residues. The V and J ends lost 2 bases and 8 bases respectively, with 6 bases between them. Original processing methods: Researchers report that nucleated cell counts were estimated from reference gene primer amplification. Clones were sequenced by immunoSEQ multiplex PCR, and TCRdb holds only the in-frame ones, with some missing. D and trimming were read from the DNA, whereas the V and J calls and clone size are those reported in that table. This repertoire shows 130,000 to 150,000 clones, roughly 89% found once; its top ten account for 8.5% to 9%.

This rearrangement joins TRBV11-2 to TRBJ2-2; D unresolved. This clonotype was sampled from a woman in her forties or fifties with active or convalescent COVID-19. Sequencing was carried out using peripheral blood. The CDR3 nucleotides are TGTGCCAGCAGCTTACAACAGGGGGAGCTGTTTTTT. It codes for CASSLQQGELFF.